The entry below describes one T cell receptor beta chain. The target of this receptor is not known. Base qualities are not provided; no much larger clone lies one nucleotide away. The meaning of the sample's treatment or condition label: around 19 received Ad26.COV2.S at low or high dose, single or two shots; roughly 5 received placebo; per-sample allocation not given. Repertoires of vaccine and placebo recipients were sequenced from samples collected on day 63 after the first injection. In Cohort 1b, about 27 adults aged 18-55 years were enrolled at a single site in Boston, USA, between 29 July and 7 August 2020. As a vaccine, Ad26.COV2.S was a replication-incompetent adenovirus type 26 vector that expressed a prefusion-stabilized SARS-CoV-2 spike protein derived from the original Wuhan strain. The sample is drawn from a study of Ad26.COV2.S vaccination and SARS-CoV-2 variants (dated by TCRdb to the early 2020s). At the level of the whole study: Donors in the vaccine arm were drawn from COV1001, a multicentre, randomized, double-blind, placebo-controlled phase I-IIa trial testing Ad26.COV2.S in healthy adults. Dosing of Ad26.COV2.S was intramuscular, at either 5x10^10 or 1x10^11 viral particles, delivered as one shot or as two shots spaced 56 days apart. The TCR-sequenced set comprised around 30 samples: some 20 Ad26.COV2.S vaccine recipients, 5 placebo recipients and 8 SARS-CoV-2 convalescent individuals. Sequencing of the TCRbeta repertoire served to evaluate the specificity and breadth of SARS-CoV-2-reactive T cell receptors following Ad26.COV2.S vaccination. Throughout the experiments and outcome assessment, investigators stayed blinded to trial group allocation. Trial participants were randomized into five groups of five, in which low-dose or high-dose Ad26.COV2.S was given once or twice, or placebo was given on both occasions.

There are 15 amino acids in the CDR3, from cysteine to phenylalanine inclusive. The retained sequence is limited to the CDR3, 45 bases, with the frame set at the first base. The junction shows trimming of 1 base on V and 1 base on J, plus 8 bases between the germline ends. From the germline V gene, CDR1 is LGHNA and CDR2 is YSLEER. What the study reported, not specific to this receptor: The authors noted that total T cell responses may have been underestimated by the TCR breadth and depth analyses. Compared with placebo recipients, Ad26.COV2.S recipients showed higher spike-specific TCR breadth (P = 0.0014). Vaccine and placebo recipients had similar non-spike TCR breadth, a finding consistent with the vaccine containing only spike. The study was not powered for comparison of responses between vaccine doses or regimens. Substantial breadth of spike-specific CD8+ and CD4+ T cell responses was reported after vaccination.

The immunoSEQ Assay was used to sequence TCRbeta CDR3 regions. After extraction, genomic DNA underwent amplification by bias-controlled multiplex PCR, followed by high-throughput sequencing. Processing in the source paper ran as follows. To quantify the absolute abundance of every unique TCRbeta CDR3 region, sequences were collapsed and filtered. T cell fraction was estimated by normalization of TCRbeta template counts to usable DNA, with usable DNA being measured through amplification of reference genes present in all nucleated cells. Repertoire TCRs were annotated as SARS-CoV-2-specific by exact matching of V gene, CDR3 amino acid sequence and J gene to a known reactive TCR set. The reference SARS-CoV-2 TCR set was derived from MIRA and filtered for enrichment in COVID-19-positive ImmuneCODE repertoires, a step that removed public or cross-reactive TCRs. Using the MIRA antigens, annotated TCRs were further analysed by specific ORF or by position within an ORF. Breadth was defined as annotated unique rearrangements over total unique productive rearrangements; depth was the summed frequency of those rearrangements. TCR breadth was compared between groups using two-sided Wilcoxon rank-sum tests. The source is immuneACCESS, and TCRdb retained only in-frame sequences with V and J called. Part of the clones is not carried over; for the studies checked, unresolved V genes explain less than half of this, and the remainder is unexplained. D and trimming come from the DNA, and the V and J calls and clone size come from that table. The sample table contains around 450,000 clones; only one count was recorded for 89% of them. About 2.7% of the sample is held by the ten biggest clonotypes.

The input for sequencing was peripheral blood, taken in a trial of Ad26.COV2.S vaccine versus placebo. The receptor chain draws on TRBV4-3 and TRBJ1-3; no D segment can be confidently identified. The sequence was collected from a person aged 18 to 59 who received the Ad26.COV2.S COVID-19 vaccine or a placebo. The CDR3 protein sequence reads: CASSQGSASGNTIYF. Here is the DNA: TGCGCCAGCAGCCAAGGTTCCGCTTCTGGAAACACCATATATTTT.